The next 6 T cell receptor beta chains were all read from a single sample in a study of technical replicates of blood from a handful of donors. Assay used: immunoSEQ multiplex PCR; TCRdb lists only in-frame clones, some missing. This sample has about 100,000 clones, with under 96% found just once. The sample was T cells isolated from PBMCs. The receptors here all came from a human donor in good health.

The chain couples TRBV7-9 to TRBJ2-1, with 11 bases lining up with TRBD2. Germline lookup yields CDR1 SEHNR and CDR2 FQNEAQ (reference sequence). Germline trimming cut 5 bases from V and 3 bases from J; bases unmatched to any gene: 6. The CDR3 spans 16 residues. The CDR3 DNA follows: TGTGCCAGCAGCGGGACTAGCGGTATGTTCTACAATGAGCAGTTCTTC. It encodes CASSGTSGMFYNEQFF.

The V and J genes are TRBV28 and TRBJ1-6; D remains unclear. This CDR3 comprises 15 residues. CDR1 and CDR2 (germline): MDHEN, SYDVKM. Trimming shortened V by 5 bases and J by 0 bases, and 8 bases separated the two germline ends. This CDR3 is CASSQVDSYNSPLHF. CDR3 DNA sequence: TGTGCCAGCAGTCAGGTTGACTCCTATAATTCACCCCTCCACTTT.

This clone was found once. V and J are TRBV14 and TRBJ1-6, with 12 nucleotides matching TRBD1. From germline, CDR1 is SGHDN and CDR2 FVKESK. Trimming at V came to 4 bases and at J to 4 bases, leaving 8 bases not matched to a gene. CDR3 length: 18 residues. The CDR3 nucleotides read TGTGCCAGCAGCCGTCTGGGACAGGGGGCGGTTTATAATTCACCCCTCCACTTT. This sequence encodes CASSRLGQGAVYNSPLHF.

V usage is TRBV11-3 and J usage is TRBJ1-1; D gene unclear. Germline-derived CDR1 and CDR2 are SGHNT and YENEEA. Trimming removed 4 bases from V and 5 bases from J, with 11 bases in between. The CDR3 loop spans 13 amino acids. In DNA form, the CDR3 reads TGTGCCAGCAGCTCCGGATCGGGAACTGAAGCTTTCTTT. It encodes CASSSGSGTEAFF.

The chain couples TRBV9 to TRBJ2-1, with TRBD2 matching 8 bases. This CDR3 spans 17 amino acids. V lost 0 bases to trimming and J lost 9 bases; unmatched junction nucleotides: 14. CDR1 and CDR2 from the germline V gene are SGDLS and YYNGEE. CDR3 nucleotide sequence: TGTGCCAGCAGCGTAGCTAGAAGCGGGAGTCATCGCACTGAGCAGTTCTTC. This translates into CASSVARSGSHRTEQFF.

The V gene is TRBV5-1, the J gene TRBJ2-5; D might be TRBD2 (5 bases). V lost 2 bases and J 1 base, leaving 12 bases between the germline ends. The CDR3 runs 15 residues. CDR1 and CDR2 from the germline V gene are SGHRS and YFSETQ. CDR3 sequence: CASSFEGPAQETQYF. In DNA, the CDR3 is TGCGCCAGCAGCTTCGAGGGCCCGGCCCAAGAGACCCAGTACTTC. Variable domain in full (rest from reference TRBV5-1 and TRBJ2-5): KAGVTQTPRYLIKTRGQQVTLSCSPISGHRSVSWYQQTPGQGLQFLFEYFSETQRNKGNFPGRFSGRQFSNSRSEMNVSTLELGDSALYLCASSFEGPAQETQYFGPGTRLLVL.